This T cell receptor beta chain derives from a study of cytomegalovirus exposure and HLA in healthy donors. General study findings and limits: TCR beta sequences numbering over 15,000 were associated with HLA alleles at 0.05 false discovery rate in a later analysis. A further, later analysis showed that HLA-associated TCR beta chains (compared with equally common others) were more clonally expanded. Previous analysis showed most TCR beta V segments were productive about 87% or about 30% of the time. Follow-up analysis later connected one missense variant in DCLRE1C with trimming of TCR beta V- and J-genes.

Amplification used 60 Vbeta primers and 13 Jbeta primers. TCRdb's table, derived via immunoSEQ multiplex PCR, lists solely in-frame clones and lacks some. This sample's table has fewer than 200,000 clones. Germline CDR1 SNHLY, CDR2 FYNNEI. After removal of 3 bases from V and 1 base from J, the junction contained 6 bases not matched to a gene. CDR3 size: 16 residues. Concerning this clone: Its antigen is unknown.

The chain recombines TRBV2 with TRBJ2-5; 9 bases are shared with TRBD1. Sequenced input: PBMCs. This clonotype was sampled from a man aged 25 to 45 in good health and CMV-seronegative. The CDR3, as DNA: TGTGCCAGCAGTGATGCCCAACAGGGGGCCCAAGAGACCCAGTACTTC. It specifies CASSDAQQGAQETQYF.